These T cell receptor beta chains were read from a single sample in a study of OX40 agonist ivuxolimab in advanced cancers. Sequencing used immunoSEQ multiplex PCR; TCRdb keeps in-frame clones, though not all of them. The repertoire has more than 7,500 clones, around 70% of them found once; the top ten carry 25% to 30%. The specimen was CD4+ or CD8+ T cells sorted from blood, collected in a trial of the OX40 agonist ivuxolimab. All receptors derive from an adult with an advanced solid tumor such as melanoma, head and neck, liver or kidney cancer. Both conserved end residues are part of each CDR3. Fields, in order: V gene, J gene, D gene, clone size, CDR3 protein, CDR3 DNA. The D gene is left open where the match is weak. Size is omitted from some rows. Given values are once, few, many or a class for expanded clones.

v_call: TRBV6-6; j_call: TRBJ1-1; d_call: -; clone_size: few; cdr3_aa: CASTAYTEAFF; cdr3_nt: TGTGCCAGCACCGCATACACTGAAGCTTTCTTT
v_call: TRBV5-6; j_call: TRBJ2-7; d_call: -; clone_size: -; cdr3_aa: CASSLRDEQYF; cdr3_nt: TGTGCCAGCAGCTTGCGGGACGAGCAGTACTTC
v_call: TRBV6-6; j_call: TRBJ2-7; d_call: -; clone_size: few; cdr3_aa: CASSPGSSYEQYF; cdr3_nt: TGTGCCAGCAGTCCGGGGAGCTCCTACGAGCAGTACTTC
v_call: TRBV4-1; j_call: TRBJ2-5; d_call: -; clone_size: -; cdr3_aa: CASSPTTGDRETQYF; cdr3_nt: TGCGCCAGCAGCCCCACCACCGGGGATAGAGAGACCCAGTACTTC
v_call: TRBV4-1; j_call: TRBJ2-7; d_call: -; clone_size: -; cdr3_aa: CASSQVGAVEQYF; cdr3_nt: TGCGCCAGCAGCCAGGTAGGGGCCGTCGAGCAGTACTTC
v_call: TRBV4-1; j_call: TRBJ1-5; d_call: -; clone_size: -; cdr3_aa: CASSQDGHSNQPQHF; cdr3_nt: TGCGCCAGCAGCCAAGATGGACATAGCAATCAGCCCCAGCATTTT
v_call: TRBV28; j_call: TRBJ2-1; d_call: -; clone_size: once; cdr3_aa: CASSLTGNEQFF; cdr3_nt: TGTGCCAGCAGCCTAACAGGCAATGAGCAGTTCTTC
v_call: TRBV9; j_call: TRBJ2-1; d_call: -; clone_size: -; cdr3_aa: CASSTQGYEQFF; cdr3_nt: TGTGCCAGCAGCACCCAGGGCTATGAGCAGTTCTTC
v_call: TRBV5-3; j_call: TRBJ2-7; d_call: TRBD1; clone_size: -; cdr3_aa: CARSLRTGNFYEQYF; cdr3_nt: TGTGCCAGAAGCCTACGGACAGGTAATTTCTACGAGCAGTACTTC
v_call: TRBV7-3; j_call: TRBJ1-2; d_call: -; clone_size: -; cdr3_aa: CASSSEGVGGYTF; cdr3_nt: TGTGCCAGCAGCTCCGAAGGGGTTGGGGGCTACACCTTC
v_call: TRBV27; j_call: TRBJ2-3; d_call: -; clone_size: -; cdr3_aa: CASSWVRDTDTQYF; cdr3_nt: TGTGCCAGCAGTTGGGTGCGGGACACAGATACGCAGTATTTT
v_call: TRBV4-3; j_call: TRBJ1-2; d_call: -; clone_size: -; cdr3_aa: CASSQEREGAYGYTF; cdr3_nt: TGCGCCAGCAGCCAAGAGAGGGAGGGTGCCTATGGCTACACCTTC
v_call: TRBV6-5; j_call: TRBJ1-4; d_call: -; clone_size: -; cdr3_aa: CASSYSSGGKLFF; cdr3_nt: TGTGCCAGCAGTTACTCGAGTGGAGGAAAACTGTTTTTT
v_call: TRBV13; j_call: TRBJ1-1; d_call: -; clone_size: -; cdr3_aa: CASRWRGAGVEFGEAFF; cdr3_nt: TGTGCCAGCAGATGGCGCGGGGCTGGGGTTGAATTCGGTGAAGCTTTCTTT
v_call: TRBV9; j_call: TRBJ2-3; d_call: TRBD2; clone_size: -; cdr3_aa: CASSDRPGEGTQYF; cdr3_nt: TGTGCCAGCAGCGACAGACCGGGGGAGGGTACGCAGTATTTT